Shown below are 29 T cell receptor beta chains from a single sample sequenced in a study of shared clonotypes between healthy human individuals. Assay: immunoSEQ multiplex PCR; the TCRdb copy retains only in-frame clones and omits some. This repertoire shows about 2.4 million clones, approximately 94% found once; its top ten account for more than 0.35%. Sequences were obtained from naive CD4+ T cells from PBMCs. Specified subset: CD45RA+ positively selected. Source of these receptors: a man younger than 35 in good health. Some clones in this sample may be carry-over from other donors' samples.

The chain links TRBV28 to TRBJ1-1, with no clear D. CDR3 size: 11 residues. V lost 1 base, J lost 8 bases, and 5 bases lay in between. CDR1 is MDHEN, CDR2 SYDVKM, per germline. The CDR3 nucleotides are TGTGCCAGCAGTTTATTGGAGGAAGCTTTCTTT. As protein: CASSLLEEAFF. The variable domain in full, with the rest retrieved from reference TRBV28 and TRBJ1-1, is DVKVTQSSRYLVKRTGEKVFLECVQDMDHENMFWYRQDPGLGLRLIYFSYDVKMKEKGDIPEGYSVSREKKERFSLILESASTNQTSMYLCASSLLEEAFFGQGTRLTVV.

The chain is built from TRBV19 and TRBJ1-5; D not resolved. V was cut by 2 bases and J by 4 bases, with 3 bases left in between. There are 12 residues in the CDR3. Germline values: CDR1 LNHDA, CDR2 SQIVND (reference sequence). The CDR3 bases are TGTGCCAGTAGTATATTTAATCAGCCCCAGCATTTT. It yields the protein CASSIFNQPQHF.

This chain joins TRBV28 and TRBJ2-5, with D uncertain. Germline assignment: CDR1 MDHEN and CDR2 SYDVKM. V dropped 4 bases and J dropped 2 bases, with 17 bases sitting between them. CDR3 length equals 16 residues. CDR3 coding DNA: TGTGCCAGCAGTTCACCTCCCTACACCCTTCAAGAGACCCAGTACTTC. Residues: CASSSPPYTLQETQYF.

V is TRBV11-2 and J is TRBJ1-3; D remains ambiguous. In germline, CDR1 is SGHAT, CDR2 FQNNGV. The CDR3 is made up of 15 amino acids. V shed 1 base and J shed 0 bases, with 7 bases lying between them. The CDR3 sequence is CASSLASGSGNTIYF. DNA for the CDR3: TGTGCCAGCAGCTTAGCGTCAGGCTCTGGAAACACCATATATTTT.

The gene calls are TRBV2 and TRBJ1-2, with 7 nucleotides matching TRBD1. The CDR3 has 14 residues. Germline CDR1 and CDR2: SNHLY and FYNNEI. V was pared by 6 bases and J by 0 bases, with 4 bases of the junction left unmatched. CDR3 nucleotides: TGTGCCAGCAGCGAACAGGGGACTAACTATGGCTACACCTTC. This translates into CASSEQGTNYGYTF. The full variable domain, in which reference TRBV2 and TRBJ1-2 provide the parts outside the CDR3, is EPEVTQTPSHQVTQMGQEVILRCVPISNHLYFYWYRQILGQKVEFLVSFYNNEISEKSEIFDDQFSVERPDGSNFTLKIRSTKLEDSAMYFCASSEQGTNYGYTFGSGTRLTVV.

V and J are TRBV7-3 and TRBJ2-1; no clear D. The CDR3 extends over 14 amino acids. The V end lost 3 bases, the J end lost 6 bases, and 12 bases lay between the germline ends. The germline CDR1 and CDR2 sequences are SGHTA and FQGTGA. The CDR3 DNA is TGTGCCAGCAGCTTGATTCCAAGCGTCAATGAGCAGTTCTTC. Residues: CASSLIPSVNEQFF. Filled out from reference TRBV7-3 and TRBJ2-1, the complete variable domain reads GAGVSQTPSNKVTEKGKYVELRCDPISGHTALYWYRQSLGQGPEFLIYFQGTGAADDSGLPNDRFFAVRPEGSVSTLKIQRTERGDSAVYLCASSLIPSVNEQFFGPGTRLTVL.

The V gene is TRBV7-9, the J gene TRBJ2-3; D not resolved. CDR3 size: 15 residues. Trimming took off 1 base at V and 4 bases at J, with 12 bases between the two ends. Germline V CDR1 and CDR2: SEHNR, FQNEAQ (reference sequence). The CDR3 sequence is CASSLDRPRADTQYF. As DNA, the CDR3 is TGTGCCAGCAGCTTAGACCGACCTCGGGCAGATACGCAGTATTTT. Full variable domain (missing parts from reference TRBV7-9 and TRBJ2-3): DTGVSQNPRHKITKRGQNVTFRCDPISEHNRLYWYRQTLGQGPEFLTYFQNEAQLEKSRLLSDRFSAERPKGSFSTLEIQRTEQGDSAMYLCASSLDRPRADTQYFGPGTRLTVL.

The chain uses TRBV2 and TRBJ2-3; TRBD1 or TRBD2 may be the D gene (6 bases each). Germline CDR1 and CDR2: SNHLY and FYNNEI. This CDR3 comprises 14 residues. Trimming took off 7 bases at V and 4 bases at J, with 15 bases between the two ends. The CDR3 sequence is CASTPLGGPDTQYF. The CDR3 DNA is TGTGCCAGCACCCCCCTCGGGGGCCCAGATACGCAGTATTTT.

This clone was counted a single time. This chain connects TRBV4-1 to TRBJ2-3; D gene uncertain. V was shortened by 6 bases and J by 2 bases, with 12 bases between the two germline ends. Germline V CDR1 and CDR2: MGHRA, YSYEKL. The CDR3 totals 14 residues. This CDR3 is CASRDSRSTDTQYF. DNA of the CDR3: TGCGCCAGCAGGGATTCTCGCTCCACAGATACGCAGTATTTT.

J is TRBJ1-2 and V is TRBV6-5, with D perhaps matching TRBD1 (6 bases). Trimming took 0 bases from V and 10 from J, leaving 21 bases between them. CDR1 and CDR2 from the germline V gene are MNHEY and SVGAGI. The CDR3 contains 16 residues. CDR3 region: CASSYSNNRDSGTYTF. CDR3 coding DNA: TGTGCCAGCAGTTACTCAAACAACAGGGACTCCGGTACCTACACCTTC.

The V call is TRBV30, the J call TRBJ1-1; 8 nucleotides line up with TRBD1. CDR3 length: 11 amino acids. Germline V gene lookup returns CDR1 GTSNPN and CDR2 SVGIG (reference sequence). The V and J ends lost 5 bases and 8 bases, in that order; junction bases with no gene match: 4. CDR3 protein: CAWGDRWEAFF. CDR3 bases: TGTGCCTGGGGGGACAGGTGGGAAGCTTTCTTT.

In its sample, this clone was seen a few times. The rearrangement links TRBV2 to TRBJ1-5, with TRBD1 matching over 7 bases. J lost 4 bases, V lost 5 bases, and 8 bases had no gene match. Germline CDR1 SNHLY, CDR2 FYNNEI. The CDR3 loop spans 15 amino acids. The CDR3 nucleotides read TGTGCCAGCAGTAGTGAGGGACAGCGTAATCAGCCCCAGCATTTT. Its protein is CASSSEGQRNQPQHF.

This chain uses TRBV7-7 with TRBJ2-1; D is ambiguous. V lost 5 bases and J 5 bases, leaving 10 bases between the germline ends. This CDR3 spans 13 amino acids. The V gene's germline CDR1 is SSHAT and CDR2 FNYEAQ (reference sequence). The chain's CDR3 is CASSRYGNNEQFF. The CDR3 DNA reads TGTGCCAGCAGCCGGTACGGTAACAATGAGCAGTTCTTC.

This chain joins TRBV7-2 and TRBJ2-2; no clear D. V lost 5 bases and J lost 2, with 6 bases in between. From germline, CDR1 is SGHTA and CDR2 FQGNSA. This CDR3 is built from 13 residues. CDR3 DNA: TGTGCCAGCAGCACCCTTAACACCGGGGAGCTGTTTTTT. Protein product: CASSTLNTGELFF.

Note on this clone: Distinct nucleotide sequences in the sample also encode this CDR3. J is TRBJ1-2 and V is TRBV7-9, with 9 bases that match TRBD1. J lost 8 bases, V lost 3 bases, and 7 bases had no gene match. The CDR3 contains 14 residues. Germline V gives CDR1 SEHNR, CDR2 FQNEAQ (reference sequence). CDR3 coding DNA: TGTGCCAGCAGCTTGACAGGGGGTTTAGTCGGCTACACCTTC. This encodes CASSLTGGLVGYTF.

This clone was seen only once. The chain employs TRBV7-2 and TRBJ1-1, with 7 bases identical to TRBD1. Per germline, CDR1 SGHTA and CDR2 FQGNSA. Trimming at V came to 4 bases and at J to 4 bases, leaving 9 bases not matched to a gene. The CDR3 sequence is 15 residues long. The DNA of the CDR3 is TGTGCCAGCAGCTATAGACAGGGCGCGCCCACTGAAGCTTTCTTT. Amino acid sequence: CASSYRQGAPTEAFF.

On this clone: This same CDR3 is encoded by further DNA sequences in the sample. The rearrangement links TRBV11-3 to TRBJ2-6, with unresolved D. Germline CDR1 SGHNT, CDR2 YENEEA. The germline V and J ends were trimmed by 3 bases and 1 base, with 7 bases remaining between them. The CDR3 contains 15 residues. The chain's CDR3 is CASSFGGSGANVLTF. CDR3 in DNA: TGTGCCAGCAGCTTCGGTGGATCTGGGGCCAACGTCCTGACTTTC.

The V call is TRBV6-5, the J call TRBJ1-1; D is unresolved. The CDR3 runs to 13 residues. V dropped 6 bases and J dropped 7 bases, with 15 bases sitting between them. Germline V gene lookup returns CDR1 MNHEY and CDR2 SVGAGI. CDR3 amino acids: CASSRGGSNEAFF. CDR3 nucleotide sequence: TGTGCCAGCAGCCGAGGTGGGTCGAATGAAGCTTTCTTT.

The chain couples TRBV5-5 to TRBJ1-1, with TRBD1 matching 10 bases. Germline CDR1 reads SGHKS; CDR2 reads YYEKEE (reference sequence). Trimming at V came to 5 bases and at J to 12 bases, leaving 10 bases not matched to a gene. CDR3 length equals 13 residues. CDR3 sequence: CASSIAKGQGTFF. The DNA of the CDR3 is TGTGCCAGCAGTATAGCGAAGGGACAGGGGACTTTCTTT.

The chain uses TRBV29-1 and TRBJ2-1; D is perhaps TRBD1 (7 bases). Germline V gene sequence: CDR1 SQVTM, CDR2 ANQGSEA. V was cut by 6 bases and J by 7 bases, with 16 bases left in between. The CDR3 spans 13 residues. CDR3 sequence: CSVLKTGRNEQFF. In DNA, the CDR3 is TGCAGCGTCTTAAAGACAGGGAGGAATGAGCAGTTCTTC.

The gene calls are TRBV28 and TRBJ2-7, with D tentatively TRBD1 (6 bases). The germline V and J ends were trimmed by 5 bases and 6 bases, with 17 bases remaining between them. Per germline, CDR1 MDHEN and CDR2 SYDVKM. The CDR3 length is 14 residues. The CDR3 nucleotides read TGTGCCAGCAGTCCCATCGACAGGCCCTCCGAGCAGTACTTC. This translates into CASSPIDRPSEQYF.

The V gene is TRBV11-2, the J gene TRBJ1-1; tentatively, D is TRBD1 (5 bases). The CDR3 sequence is 12 residues long. Germline V gene sequence: CDR1 SGHAT, CDR2 FQNNGV. V lost 0 bases to trimming and J lost 11 bases, with 10 bases between them. The CDR3 DNA reads as TGTGCCAGCAGCTTAGATGGGGCCCCCGCTTTCTTT. The encoded protein is CASSLDGAPAFF.

This clone came up a few times. This chain joins TRBV2 and TRBJ1-1; no definite D call. V lost 8 bases and J lost 3, with 13 bases in between. The CDR3 totals 13 residues. Germline V lookup: CDR1 SNHLY, CDR2 FYNNEI. The CDR3 coding sequence is TGTGCCAGCGGGCGGGAGCGGGACACTGAAGCTTTCTTT. As protein: CASGRERDTEAFF.

The chain couples TRBV6-6 to TRBJ1-2; D is possibly TRBD1 (5 bases). The CDR3 loop spans 14 amino acids. Trimming stripped 4 bases from V and 1 base from J, with 10 bases between. Germline loops: CDR1 MNHNY, CDR2 SVGAGI (reference sequence). CDR3 region: CASSWGVGNYGYTF. In nucleotides, the CDR3 is TGTGCCAGCAGTTGGGGCGTGGGTAACTATGGCTACACCTTC.

The CDR3 protein is CASRRASGKISYEQYF. Written as DNA, the CDR3 is TGTGCCAGCAGACGAGCGTCAGGGAAAATCTCCTACGAGCAGTACTTC. The V call is TRBV11-1, the J call TRBJ2-7; a weak D match, TRBD1 (5 bases). CDR3 size: 16 residues. V was clipped by 6 bases and J by 0 bases, with 18 bases between them. Germline V gives CDR1 SGHAT, CDR2 FQDESV (reference sequence).

The chain has TRBV5-1 and TRBJ2-1, with TRBD1 as a possible D gene (6 bases). The V end was cut by 2 bases, the J end by 7 bases, with 13 bases between. The CDR3 has 14 residues. Germline V gene lookup returns CDR1 SGHRS and CDR2 YFSETQ. The CDR3 DNA sequence: TGCGCCAGCAGCTTTATCACAGGGACAAATGAGCAGTTCTTC. Translated: CASSFITGTNEQFF.

The rearrangement uses TRBV28 and TRBJ1-5; the D is unclear. The CDR3 contains 12 residues. Germline V gene lookup returns CDR1 MDHEN and CDR2 SYDVKM. V dropped 4 bases and J dropped 9 bases, with 10 bases sitting between them. The CDR3, as DNA: TGTGCCAGCAGTTCCCTGCCAGCGCCCCAGCATTTT. Protein: CASSSLPAPQHF. The full variable domain, with the rest looked up from reference TRBV28 and TRBJ1-5, is DVKVTQSSRYLVKRTGEKVFLECVQDMDHENMFWYRQDPGLGLRLIYFSYDVKMKEKGDIPEGYSVSREKKERFSLILESASTNQTSMYLCASSSLPAPQHFGDGTRLSIL.

This chain uses TRBV10-3 with TRBJ2-1, with TRBD2 matching 7 bases. CDR1 and CDR2 from the germline V gene are ENHRY and SYGVKD. V was pared by 9 bases and J by 1 base, with 6 bases of the junction left unmatched. The CDR3 length is 14 residues. The CDR3 region has the DNA TGTGCCATAGCGGGAACGGGGTCCTACAATGAGCAGTTCTTC. Its translation: CAIAGTGSYNEQFF.

This chain links TRBV19 with TRBJ1-2; no firm D call. The CDR3 spans 13 residues. Germline lookup yields CDR1 LNHDA and CDR2 SQIVND (reference sequence). V lost 6 bases to trimming and J lost 8 bases, with 16 bases between them. The CDR3 DNA follows: TGTGCCAGTAGCAACAATCAGTTGGGGGGCTACACCTTC. Amino acid sequence: CASSNNQLGGYTF. Full variable domain (rest looked up from reference TRBV19 and TRBJ1-2): DGGITQSPKYLFRKEGQNVTLSCEQNLNHDAMYWYRQDPGQGLRLIYYSQIVNDFQKGDIAEGYSVSREKKESFPLTVTSAQKNPTAFYLCASSNNQLGGYTFGSGTRLTVV.